This is a list of T cell receptor beta chains from one sample in a study of shared clonotypes between healthy human individuals. TCRdb's copy holds only in-frame clones and misses some; the assay was immunoSEQ multiplex PCR. The data hold about 1.1 million clones, with around 82% observed a single time. Sequencing was carried out using memory CD4+ T cells from PBMCs. The receptors here all came from a man in his late teens or twenties in good health. Some clones in this sample may be carry-over from other donors' samples. CDR3s include the opening cysteine and the closing phenylalanine or tryptophan. A D gene is named only where the DNA matches it firmly. Size tells how often a clone was seen (once, few, many) or the class of an expanded clone, and some rows leave it out.

CDR3 length | clone size | D gene | J gene | V gene | CDR3 protein | CDR3 DNA
16 | - | TRBD2 | TRBJ2-1 | TRBV6-1 | CASSAGLAGVYNEQFF | TGTGCCAGCAGTGCGGGACTAGCGGGAGTGTATAATGAGCAGTTCTTC
11 | - | - | TRBJ2-7 | TRBV6-6 | CASSASYEQYF | TGTGCCAGCAGTGCCTCATACGAGCAGTACTTC
14 | - | - | TRBJ1-4 | TRBV6-5 | CASSTRGSGEKLFF | TGTGCCAGCAGTACGAGGGGTTCGGGTGAAAAACTGTTTTTT
16 | many | TRBD1 | TRBJ2-7 | TRBV11-1 | CASSHPDRGHNYEQYF | TGTGCCAGCAGCCACCCCGACAGGGGGCACAACTACGAGCAGTACTTC
15 | once | TRBD2 | TRBJ2-1 | TRBV5-1 | CASRKVAGGPNEQFF | TGCGCCAGCAGAAAAGTAGCGGGAGGGCCTAATGAGCAGTTCTTC
14 | - | - | TRBJ1-2 | TRBV28 | CASSSNPPSYGYTF | TGTGCCAGCAGTTCCAACCCACCGTCCTATGGCTACACCTTC
15 | - | - | TRBJ2-2 | TRBV7-9 | CASSSDPLATGELFF | TGTGCCAGCAGCTCGGACCCCCTTGCCACCGGGGAGCTGTTTTTT
15 | - | - | TRBJ2-7 | TRBV27 | CASSPTSGATYEQYF | TGTGCCAGCAGTCCTACCTCGGGGGCCACCTACGAGCAGTACTTC
19 | - | - | TRBJ2-7 | TRBV4-3 | CASSQALPGSPSSSYEQYF | TGCGCCAGCAGCCAAGCACTACCAGGGAGCCCCTCGAGCTCCTACGAGCAGTACTTC
16 | - | - | TRBJ2-2 | TRBV29-1 | CSVEDRKIPNTGELFF | TGCAGCGTTGAAGATCGAAAAATACCGAACACCGGGGAGCTGTTTTTT
16 | few | - | TRBJ2-1 | TRBV4-2 | CASSPSARIDSNEQFF | TGTGCCAGCAGCCCCTCGGCCAGGATCGATAGCAATGAGCAGTTCTTC
15 | - | TRBD2 | TRBJ2-1 | TRBV7-6 | CASSSGLASYNEQFF | TGTGCCAGCAGCTCCGGACTAGCCTCCTACAATGAGCAGTTCTTC
13 | - | - | TRBJ1-4 | TRBV28 | CASTSGGGEKLFF | TGTGCCAGCACCTCGGGGGGAGGTGAAAAACTGTTTTTT
16 | - | TRBD2 | TRBJ2-7 | TRBV4-2 | CASSQVESSGRPEQYF | TGTGCCAGCAGCCAAGTGGAGAGTAGCGGGAGGCCCGAGCAGTACTTC
14 | - | - | TRBJ1-4 | TRBV6-6 | CASRPGRNNEKLFF | TGTGCCAGCCGACCGGGACGAAATAATGAAAAACTGTTTTTT
13 | - | - | TRBJ2-7 | TRBV15 | CATSREMGYEQYF | TGTGCCACCAGCAGAGAGATGGGGTACGAGCAGTACTTC
11 | - | - | TRBJ1-1 | TRBV30 | CAWTEAGEAFF | TGTGCCTGGACCGAGGCGGGTGAAGCTTTCTTT
16 | - | - | TRBJ2-7 | TRBV11-2 | CASSLGRALGSYEQYF | TGTGCCAGCAGCTTAGGGAGAGCATTGGGCTCCTACGAGCAGTACTTC
16 | - | - | TRBJ1-4 | TRBV18 | CASSPRGGGSNEKLFF | TGTGCCAGCTCACCACGGGGGGGAGGTTCCAATGAAAAACTGTTTTTT
15 | - | - | TRBJ2-7 | TRBV4-1 | CASSQGWVGSYEQYF | TGCGCCAGCAGCCAAGGATGGGTGGGAAGCTACGAGCAGTACTTC
14 | - | - | TRBJ1-3 | TRBV28 | CASSLTDSGNTIYF | TGTGCCAGCAGTTTGACAGACTCTGGAAACACCATATATTTT
13 | - | - | TRBJ1-5 | TRBV11-2 | CASSIGDNQPQHF | TGTGCCAGCAGCATAGGAGACAATCAGCCCCAGCATTTT
14 | - | - | TRBJ1-3 | TRBV18 | CASSPLVVENTIYF | TGTGCCAGCTCACCACTGGTCGTGGAAAACACCATATATTTT
13 | - | - | TRBJ1-4 | TRBV2 | CASKWVTNEKLFF | TGTGCCAGCAAATGGGTTACTAATGAAAAACTGTTTTTT
13 | - | TRBD1 | TRBJ1-1 | TRBV29-1 | CSVEAGQGGEAFF | TGCAGCGTTGAGGCGGGGCAGGGGGGGGAAGCTTTCTTT